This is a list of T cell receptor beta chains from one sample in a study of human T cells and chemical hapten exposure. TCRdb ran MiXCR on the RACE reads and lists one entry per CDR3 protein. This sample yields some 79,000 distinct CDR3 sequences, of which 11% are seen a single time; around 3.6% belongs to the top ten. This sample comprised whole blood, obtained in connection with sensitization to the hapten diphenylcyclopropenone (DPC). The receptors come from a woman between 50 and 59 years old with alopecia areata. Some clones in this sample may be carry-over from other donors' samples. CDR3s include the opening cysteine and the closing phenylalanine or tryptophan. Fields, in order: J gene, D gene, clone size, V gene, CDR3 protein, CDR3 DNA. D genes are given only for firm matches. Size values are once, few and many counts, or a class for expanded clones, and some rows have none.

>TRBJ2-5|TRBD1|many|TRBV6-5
CASSYHGTGGQETQYF
TGTGCCAGCAGTTATCACGGGACAGGGGGGCAAGAGACCCAGTACTTC
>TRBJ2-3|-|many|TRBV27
CASSSDGGVKADTQYF
TGTGCCAGCAGCTCAGATGGGGGAGTGAAGGCAGATACGCAGTATTTT
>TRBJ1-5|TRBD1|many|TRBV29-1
CSVGDGRGHQPQHF
TGCAGCGTGGGGGACGGCAGGGGGCATCAGCCCCAGCATTTT
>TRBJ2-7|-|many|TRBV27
CASMGLRHEQYF
TGTGCCAGCATGGGCTTAAGGCACGAGCAGTACTTC
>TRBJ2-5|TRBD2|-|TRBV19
CASSSAGSQETQYF
TGTGCCAGTAGTTCAGCGGGAAGCCAAGAGACCCAGTACTTC
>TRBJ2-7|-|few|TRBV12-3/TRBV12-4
CASSSLGALDRPYEQYF
TGTGCCAGCAGTTCCCTAGGGGCGCTCGACCGACCCTACGAGCAGTACTTC
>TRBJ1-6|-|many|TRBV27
CASSLGGGNNSPLHF
TGTGCCAGCAGTTTAGGAGGGGGAAATAATTCACCCCTCCACTTT
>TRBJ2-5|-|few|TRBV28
CASSFLDRHPIQETQYF
TGTGCCAGCAGTTTCCTTGACCGCCACCCCATCCAAGAGACCCAGTACTTC
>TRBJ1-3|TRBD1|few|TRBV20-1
CSARDRDSGNTIYF
TGCAGTGCTAGAGATCGGGACAGTGGAAACACCATATATTTT
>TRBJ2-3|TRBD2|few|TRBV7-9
CASSLLLAGDDTQYF
TGTGCCAGCAGCTTGCTACTAGCGGGAGACGATACGCAGTATTTT
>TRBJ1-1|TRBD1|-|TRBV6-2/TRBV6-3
CASRIHQGAAEAFF
TGTGCCAGCAGAATCCATCAGGGGGCTGCTGAAGCTTTCTTT
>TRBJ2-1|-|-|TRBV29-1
CSVPPPSAAYNEQFF
TGCAGCGTTCCTCCGCCCTCGGCGGCTTACAATGAGCAGTTCTTC
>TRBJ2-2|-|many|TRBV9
CASSGSGITGELFF
TGTGCCAGCAGCGGTAGCGGTATTACCGGGGAGCTGTTTTTT
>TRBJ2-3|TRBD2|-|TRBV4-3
CASSQDRTSRADTQYF
TGCGCCAGCAGCCAAGATCGGACTAGTCGGGCAGATACGCAGTATTTT
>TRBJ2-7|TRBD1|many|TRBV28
CASSLYGDSTYEQYF
TGTGCCAGCAGTCTCTACGGGGACAGTACCTACGAGCAGTACTTC
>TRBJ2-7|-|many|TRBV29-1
CSVEAGENEQYF
TGCAGCGTTGAAGCAGGGGAAAACGAGCAGTACTTC
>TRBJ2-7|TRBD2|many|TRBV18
CASSPTLAGGSYEQYF
TGTGCCAGCTCACCCACCCTAGCGGGAGGAAGCTACGAGCAGTACTTC
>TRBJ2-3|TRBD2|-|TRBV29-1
CSVPSSGGGTDTQYF
TGCAGCGTTCCCTCCTCGGGAGGAGGCACAGATACGCAGTATTTT
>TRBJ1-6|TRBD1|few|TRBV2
CASNPGTGISPLHF
TGTGCCAGCAACCCCGGGACAGGAATCTCACCCCTCCACTTT
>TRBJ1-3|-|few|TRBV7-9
CASSPTGTGNTIYF
TGTGCCAGCAGCCCTACAGGGACCGGAAACACCATATATTTT
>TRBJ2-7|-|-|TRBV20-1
CSARATAFTYEQYF
TGCAGTGCTAGAGCTACAGCGTTTACGTACGAGCAGTACTTC
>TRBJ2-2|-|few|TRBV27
CASSLSYSGNTGELFF
TGTGCCAGCAGTTTATCGTATAGCGGGAACACCGGGGAGCTGTTTTTT
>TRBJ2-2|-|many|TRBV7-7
CASSLLWDTGELFF
TGTGCTAGCAGCTTACTGTGGGACACCGGGGAGCTGTTTTTT
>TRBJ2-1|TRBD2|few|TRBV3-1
CASSSGLAGEGPFF
TGTGCCAGCAGCTCGGGACTAGCGGGGGAGGGACCGTTCTTC
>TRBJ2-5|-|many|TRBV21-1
CASSTRGGQETQYF
TGTGCCAGCAGCACCCGCGGCGGACAAGAGACCCAGTACTTC
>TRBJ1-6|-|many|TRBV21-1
CASSKHVPGQSPLHF
TGTGCCAGCAGCAAACACGTCCCGGGACAGTCACCCCTCCACTTT
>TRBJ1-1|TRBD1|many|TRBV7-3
CASSLAGGPSEAFF
TGTGCCAGCAGCTTAGCAGGGGGCCCCTCTGAAGCTTTCTTT
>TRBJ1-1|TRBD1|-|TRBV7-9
CASSLGTGAEAFF
TGTGCCAGCAGCTTAGGCACAGGGGCCGAAGCTTTCTTT
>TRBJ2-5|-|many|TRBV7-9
CASSLGDPRTQYF
TGTGCCAGCAGCTTAGGGGACCCACGGACCCAGTACTTC
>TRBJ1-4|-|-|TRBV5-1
CASSLEAGYEKLFF
TGCGCCAGCAGCTTGGAGGCAGGGTATGAAAAACTGTTTTTT
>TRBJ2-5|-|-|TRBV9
CASSHRPGAGQYF
TGTGCCAGCAGTCACAGGCCCGGGGCGGGCCAGTACTTC
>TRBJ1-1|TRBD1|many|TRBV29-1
CGGQGATGEAFF
TGTGGGGGACAGGGGGCTACTGGTGAAGCTTTCTTT
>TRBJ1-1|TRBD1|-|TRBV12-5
CASGLVRGTGMNTEAFF
TGTGCTAGTGGTTTGGTACGGGGGACAGGGATGAACACTGAAGCTTTCTTT
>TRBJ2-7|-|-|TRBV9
CASSRGSSHYEQYF
TGTGCCAGCAGCCGCGGTAGCTCTCACTACGAGCAGTACTTC
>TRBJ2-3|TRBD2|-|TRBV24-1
CATSDRLAGDTDTQYF
TGTGCCACCAGTGACAGACTAGCGGGAGACACAGATACGCAGTATTTT
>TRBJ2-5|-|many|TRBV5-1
CASSSTPLTQETQYF
TGCGCCAGCAGCTCCACCCCTCTTACCCAAGAGACCCAGTACTTC
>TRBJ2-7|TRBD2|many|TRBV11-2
CASTQGGTSGRPQYF
TGTGCCAGCACCCAAGGCGGGACTAGCGGCCGCCCGCAGTACTTC
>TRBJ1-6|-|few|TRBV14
CASSQAVRVSYNSPLHF
TGTGCCAGCAGCCAAGCGGTTCGGGTTTCCTATAATTCACCCCTCCACTTT
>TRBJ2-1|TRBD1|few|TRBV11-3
CASSLSGRGHNEQFF
TGTGCCAGCAGCTTAAGTGGCAGGGGGCACAATGAGCAGTTCTTC
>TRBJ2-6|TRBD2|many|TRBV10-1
CASLGRGPISGANVLTF
TGCGCCAGCCTGGGGAGGGGCCCTATCTCTGGGGCCAACGTCCTGACTTTC
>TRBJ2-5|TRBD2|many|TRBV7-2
CASSITAGVLETQYF
TGTGCCAGCAGTATCACAGCGGGAGTATTAGAGACCCAGTACTTC
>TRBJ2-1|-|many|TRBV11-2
CASSRGPISYNEQFF
TGTGCCAGCAGCCGTGGACCTATCTCCTACAATGAGCAGTTCTTC